Following are 9 T cell receptor beta chains from one sample sequenced in a study of shared clonotypes between healthy human individuals. The repertoire was sequenced with immunoSEQ multiplex PCR; TCRdb's copy has only in-frame clones and lacks some. Of roughly 1,800,000 clones listed, less than 95% are singletons. In the naive CD8 group, cells lacked CD45RO and were positively selected for CCR7, so terminally differentiated effector memory CD45RA+ cells were left out. Sequencing was done on a sample of naive CD8+ T cells sorted from blood. The receptors stem from a young man in good health.

This chain uses TRBV27 with TRBJ2-3; 7 nucleotides match TRBD1. The length of the CDR3 is 15 residues. V was pared by 3 bases and J by 3 bases, with 6 bases of the junction left unmatched. Germline values: CDR1 MNHEY, CDR2 SMNVEV (reference sequence). The CDR3 reads CASSFRDSGTDTQYF. The DNA of the CDR3 is TGTGCCAGCAGTTTCCGGGACAGTGGGACAGATACGCAGTATTTT.

As concerns this clone: This sample includes further DNA sequences coding for the same CDR3. This chain uses TRBV5-1 with TRBJ2-7; no definite D call. The germline V gene encodes CDR1 SGHRS and CDR2 YFSETQ. This CDR3 comprises 12 residues. The germline V and J ends were trimmed by 4 bases and 3 bases, with 8 bases remaining between them. CDR3 protein: CASSPGNYEQYF. DNA for the CDR3: TGCGCCAGCAGCCCCGGAAACTACGAGCAGTACTTC. The whole variable domain, filled in from reference TRBV5-1 and TRBJ2-7, reads KAGVTQTPRYLIKTRGQQVTLSCSPISGHRSVSWYQQTPGQGLQFLFEYFSETQRNKGNFPGRFSGRQFSNSRSEMNVSTLELGDSALYLCASSPGNYEQYFGPGTRLTVT.

This clone was seen once. A read error may account for a junction end that differs from germline. The genes are TRBV7-7 and TRBJ2-2; D uncertain. The CDR3 totals 19 residues. The germline CDR1 and CDR2 sequences are SSHAT and FNYEAQ (reference sequence). The CDR3 loop is CASSPPPWTERANTGELFF. The CDR3 DNA sequence: TGTGCTAGCAGCCCTCCTCCATGGACCGAGCGCGCGAACACCGGGGAGCTGTTTTTT.

The V gene is TRBV13, the J gene TRBJ2-7; a weak D match, TRBD1 (5 bases). The germline gives CDR1 PRHDT, CDR2 FYEKMQ (reference sequence). The CDR3 is 13 amino acids. V shed 5 bases and J shed 0 bases, with 8 bases lying between them. The CDR3 DNA reads TGTGCCAGCAGCCAGGGCCCCTCCTACGAGCAGTACTTC. Its translation: CASSQGPSYEQYF.

This clone was seen only once. The chain employs TRBV7-2 and TRBJ2-7; 9 positions match TRBD2. Trimming removed 3 bases from V and 3 bases from J; junction bases left unmatched: 9. The CDR3 consists of 16 residues. Germline-derived CDR1 and CDR2 are SGHTA and FQGNSA. The CDR3 loop reads CASSFSSKLAGYEQYF. The CDR3 DNA is TGTGCCAGCAGCTTTTCGTCCAAACTAGCGGGCTACGAGCAGTACTTC.

The gene calls are TRBV6-5 and TRBJ1-1; a possible D gene is TRBD1 (6 bases). Germline V CDR1 and CDR2: MNHEY, SVGAGI. This CDR3 is built from 14 residues. The germline V and J ends were trimmed by 6 bases and 4 bases, with 15 bases remaining between them. The CDR3 here is CASSNRGIGTEAFF. The CDR3 region has the DNA TGTGCCAGCAGCAATAGGGGGATCGGCACTGAAGCTTTCTTT.

The genes are TRBV27 and TRBJ2-2; weak D call: TRBD1 (6 bases). The CDR3 has 15 residues. CDR1 is MNHEY and CDR2 is SMNVEV in the germline V gene (reference sequence). The V end lost 8 bases, the J end lost 4 bases, and 17 bases lay between the germline ends. CDR3 residues: CASRELGGTTGELFF. The CDR3 nucleotides are TGTGCCAGCCGTGAGCTTGGGGGCACCACCGGGGAGCTGTTTTTT.

The rearrangement links TRBV11-2 to TRBJ2-7; D call uncertain. CDR3 size: 15 residues. V lost 1 base, J lost 2 bases, and 12 bases lay in between. Germline values: CDR1 SGHAT, CDR2 FQNNGV. This chain's CDR3 is CASSLGPVPTYEQYF. CDR3 nucleotide sequence: TGTGCCAGCAGCTTAGGTCCAGTCCCGACCTACGAGCAGTACTTC.

The chain joins TRBV6-5 to TRBJ1-2; the match to TRBD1 covers 7 bases. The CDR3 is made up of 12 amino acids. Trimming at V came to 6 bases and at J to 8 bases, leaving 6 bases not matched to a gene. Germline assignment: CDR1 MNHEY and CDR2 SVGAGI. The CDR3 loop is CASSLTGHGYTF. CDR3 nucleotides: TGTGCCAGCAGCCTGACAGGGCACGGCTACACCTTC.